This TCR beta chain was sequenced in a study of blood T cells in healthy people across ages. Background on the study: The template switching approach captured approximately one barcoded beta molecule for every two T cells.

CDR3 length equals 14 residues. From germline, CDR1 is MNHEY and CDR2 SVGEGT. The ends were cut back, 5 bases at V and 5 bases at J, with 14 bases in the middle. For the second PCR, which ran for about 7 to 11 cycles, a sample-barcoded 5' primer and a J-beta primer mix were used. TCRdb re-called the 5' RACE reads through MiXCR, storing one row per CDR3 protein. Here the sample spans about 780,000 distinct CDR3 sequences, 35% to 60% being singletons. Every participating donor contributed roughly 11 milliliters of peripheral blood through a draw. Every sample had a minimum of 6.5 million PBMCs isolated.

Specimen: blood. This TCR derives from a man at least 80 years old in good health. The chain is built from TRBV6-2 or TRBV6-3 and TRBJ2-3; no clear D gene. The CDR3 here is CASSIPTPVDTQYF. The CDR3 nucleotides are TGTGCCAGCAGTATCCCTACCCCGGTAGATACGCAGTATTTT.